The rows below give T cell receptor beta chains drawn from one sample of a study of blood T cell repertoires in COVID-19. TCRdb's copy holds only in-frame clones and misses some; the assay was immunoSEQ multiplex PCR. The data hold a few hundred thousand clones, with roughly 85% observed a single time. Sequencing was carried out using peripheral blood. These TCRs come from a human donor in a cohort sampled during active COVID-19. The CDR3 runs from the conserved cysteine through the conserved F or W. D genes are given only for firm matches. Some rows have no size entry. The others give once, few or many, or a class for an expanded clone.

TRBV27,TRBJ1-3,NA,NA,TGTGCCAGCATGCCCTCATTCCGCCTCCGGGACACCATATATTTT,CASMPSFRLRDTIYF
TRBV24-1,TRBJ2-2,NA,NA,TGTGCCACCAATGGGGCGACCGGGGAGCTGTTTTTT,CATNGATGELFF
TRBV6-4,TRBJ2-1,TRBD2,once,TGTGCCAGCAGTCTGGGCCCACTAGCGGGGGGCTCCTACAATGAGCAGTTCTTC,CASSLGPLAGGSYNEQFF
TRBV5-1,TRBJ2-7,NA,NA,TGCGCCAGCAGCTTGGAACTCCGCGAGCAGTACTTC,CASSLELREQYF
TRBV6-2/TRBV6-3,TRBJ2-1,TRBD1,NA,TGTGCCAGCAGTCGACAGGGAAATGAGCAGTTCTTC,CASSRQGNEQFF
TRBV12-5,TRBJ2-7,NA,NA,TGTGCTAGTGGTTCTGAGACTAGGCAGTACTTC,CASGSETRQYF
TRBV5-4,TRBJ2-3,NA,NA,TGTGCCAGCCTAAAACCGCAGTATTTT,CASLKPQYF
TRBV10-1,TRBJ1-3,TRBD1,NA,TGCGCCAGCCCGGGACAGGGGGCGCGTATGGCTGGAAACACCATATATTTT,CASPGQGARMAGNTIYF
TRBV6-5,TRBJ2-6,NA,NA,TGTGCCAGCAGACAGGGTAGTCCTGGGGCCAACGTCCTGACTTTC,CASRQGSPGANVLTF
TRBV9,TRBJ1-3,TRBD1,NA,TGTGCCAGCAGCACTTACAGGGGGAAAGGAAACACCATATATTTT,CASSTYRGKGNTIYF
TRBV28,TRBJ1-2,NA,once,TGTGCCAGCAGCCCACTGACAGGCGCGCTGGACCACTTC,CASSPLTGALDHF
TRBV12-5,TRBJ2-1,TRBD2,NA,TGTGCTAGTGGTCCGGGGACTACTAATGAGCAGTTCTTC,CASGPGTTNEQFF
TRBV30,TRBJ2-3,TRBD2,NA,TGTGCCTGGAGTGAGGGCGGCGGGGGGGGACAAGCTACGCAGTATTTT,CAWSEGGGGGQATQYF
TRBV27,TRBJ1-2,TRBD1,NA,TGTGCCAGCAGTCCCAACTTAGACAGGGTTCATGGCTACACCTTC,CASSPNLDRVHGYTF
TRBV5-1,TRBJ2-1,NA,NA,TGCGCCAGCAGCCCGGGACTCTCTTTTGTCGACAATGAGCAGTTCTTC,CASSPGLSFVDNEQFF
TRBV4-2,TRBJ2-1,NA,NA,TGTGCCAGCAGCCGGGCAGGGCGCTACAATGAGCAGTTCTTC,CASSRAGRYNEQFF
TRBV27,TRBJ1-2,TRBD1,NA,TGTGCCAGCAGTCGACAGGGAGGCCGTGGCTACACCTTC,CASSRQGGRGYTF
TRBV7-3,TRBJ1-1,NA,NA,TGTGCCAGCAGTCCCCAACCGAGTAATGAAGCTTTCTTT,CASSPQPSNEAFF
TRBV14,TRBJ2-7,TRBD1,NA,TGTGCCAGCAGCCAAGTTAGCGGACAGGGGGCCGAACAGTACTTC,CASSQVSGQGAEQYF
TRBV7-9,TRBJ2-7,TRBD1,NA,TGTGCCAGCAGCTTAGACCTCGGGACAGGGCACGAGCAGTACTTC,CASSLDLGTGHEQYF
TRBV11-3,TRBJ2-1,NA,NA,TGTGCCAGCAGCCTGGACACTTACTCCTACAATGAGCAGTTCTTC,CASSLDTYSYNEQFF
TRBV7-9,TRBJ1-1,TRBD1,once,TGTGCCAGCAGCTACAGGGGGGTTAACACTGAAGCTTTCTTT,CASSYRGVNTEAFF
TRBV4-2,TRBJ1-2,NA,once,TGTGCCAGCAGCCAATTCGACAGAAACTATGGCTACACCTTC,CASSQFDRNYGYTF
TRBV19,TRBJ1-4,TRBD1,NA,TGTGCCAGTAACTCCAGGGACAGACATGAAAAACTGTTTTTT,CASNSRDRHEKLFF
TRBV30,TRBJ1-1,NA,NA,TGTGCCTGGAGTGGGAGAACTGAAGCTTTCTTT,CAWSGRTEAFF
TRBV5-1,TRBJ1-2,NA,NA,TGCGCCAGCAGCTTGACGGGAGGAGGGTATGGCTACACCTTC,CASSLTGGGYGYTF
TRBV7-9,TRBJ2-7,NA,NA,TGTGCCAGCAGCTTTAGTCCGTCCTACGAGCAGTACTTC,CASSFSPSYEQYF
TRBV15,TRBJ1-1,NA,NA,TGTGCCACCAGCACCCGTCTCGACACTGAAGCTTTCTTT,CATSTRLDTEAFF
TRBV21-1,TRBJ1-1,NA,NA,TGTGCCAGCAGCAAAGGAGGGGCGGGGCGGGGTCACGCCACTGAAGCTTTCTTT,CASSKGGAGRGHATEAFF
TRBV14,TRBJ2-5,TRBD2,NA,TGTGCCAGCAGCCAAGTACTAGCGGGGCAACAGTACTTC,CASSQVLAGQQYF
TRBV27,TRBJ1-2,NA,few,TGTGCCAGCACCTTTACCCCACGGCGGTCCTTAGATGGCTACACCTTC,CASTFTPRRSLDGYTF
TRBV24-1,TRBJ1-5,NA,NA,TGTGCCACCAGTGTAAAGGGAGGCAATCAGCCCCAGCATTTT,CATSVKGGNQPQHF
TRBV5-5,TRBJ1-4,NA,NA,TGTGCCAGCAGGAGGGGAGGTAGTGAAAAACTGTTTTTT,CASRRGGSEKLFF
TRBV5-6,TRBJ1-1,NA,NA,TGTGCCAGCAGCTTGGGGGGAGGGACTGAAGCTTTCTTT,CASSLGGGTEAFF
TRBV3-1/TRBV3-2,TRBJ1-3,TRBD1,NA,TGTGCCAGCAGTCCCCGGGACAGGGTATGGAACACCATATATTTT,CASSPRDRVWNTIYF
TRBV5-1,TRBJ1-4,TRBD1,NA,TGCGCCAGCAGCCGTAGTGCAGGGGGCGGGCTAGGTGAAAAACTGTTTTTT,CASSRSAGGGLGEKLFF
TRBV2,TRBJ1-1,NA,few,TGTGCCAGCAGTGAGCGGGGGTCTTACACTGAAGCTTTCTTT,CASSERGSYTEAFF
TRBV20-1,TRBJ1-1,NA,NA,TGCAGTGCTAAGCGGAACACTGAAGCTTTCTTT,CSAKRNTEAFF
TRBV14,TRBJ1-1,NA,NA,TGTGCCAGCAGCCAAGTGCGAGGGTCTGAAGCTTTCTTT,CASSQVRGSEAFF
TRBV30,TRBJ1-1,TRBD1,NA,TGTGCCTGGAGTTCAGGGGGGACCACTGAAGCTTTCTTT,CAWSSGGTTEAFF
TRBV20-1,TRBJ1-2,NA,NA,TGCAGTGGTCTGGGCCTCTGGGGCTACACCTTC,CSGLGLWGYTF
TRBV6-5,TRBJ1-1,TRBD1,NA,TGTGCCGGGGGGGACAGGTTTATGACTGAAGCTTTCTTT,CAGGDRFMTEAFF
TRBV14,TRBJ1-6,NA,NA,TGTGCCAGCAGCCGCCGGGACAAGAATTCACCCCTCCACTTT,CASSRRDKNSPLHF
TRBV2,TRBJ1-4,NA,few,TGTGCCAGCAGTCGGGAAAGGAATGAAAAACTGTTTTTT,CASSRERNEKLFF
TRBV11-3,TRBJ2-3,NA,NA,TGTGCCAGCAGCCGATCCGGGGGGCAGGGAGATACGCAGTATTTT,CASSRSGGQGDTQYF
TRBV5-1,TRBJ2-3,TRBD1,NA,TGCGCCAGCAGCTCCGGACAGGGGGTCACAGATACGCAGTATTTT,CASSSGQGVTDTQYF